The 7 T cell receptor beta chains presented below share a single source sample, sequenced in a study of blood T cell repertoires in COVID-19. Libraries were prepared by immunoSEQ multiplex PCR; TCRdb keeps only in-frame clonotypes and omits some of them. The repertoire consists of 200,000 to 250,000 clones, with 70% to 85% occurring once and the leading ten covering approximately 3.1%. Material for sequencing was PBMCs or T cells enriched from blood (not recorded which). These receptors all come from a woman in her fifties or sixties who had recovered from COVID-19.

V and J are TRBV19 and TRBJ2-1; 8 bases agree with TRBD2. With 4 bases clipped from V and 2 bases from J, the junction kept 10 bases outside the gene matches. The CDR3 extends over 17 amino acids. The germline V gene has CDR1 LNHDA and CDR2 SQIVND (reference sequence). The CDR3: CASSNQLLAAPYNEQFF. As DNA, the CDR3 is TGTGCCAGTAGTAACCAGTTACTAGCGGCCCCCTACAATGAGCAGTTCTTC.

This rearrangement joins TRBV4-1 to TRBJ2-5, with a tentative D call TRBD1 (6 bases). There are 15 residues in the CDR3. Germline CDR1 is MGHRA and CDR2 is YSYEKL. With 6 bases removed from V and 1 base from J, the gap between germline ends came to 15 bases. DNA for the CDR3: TGCGCCAGCAGTCCACGCGGACAGCGCCAAGAGACCCAGTACTTC. It translates to CASSPRGQRQETQYF.

The sample holds a few counts of this clone. This sequence joins TRBV12-5 and TRBJ1-5, with 7 bases fitting TRBD1. V lost 5 bases to trimming and J lost 1 base; unmatched junction nucleotides: 14. The CDR3 has 18 amino acids. CDR1 is LGHNT and CDR2 is FRNRAP in the germline V gene. CDR3 nucleotides: TGTGCTAGTGGTCCCCACACTATAGGGGGACAGAGCAATCAGCCCCAGCATTTT. Translation gives CASGPHTIGGQSNQPQHF.

The V gene is TRBV6-5, the J gene TRBJ2-1, with unresolved D. CDR1 is MNHEY, CDR2 SVGAGI, per germline. The CDR3 has 11 amino acids. The CDR3 loop is CVGGSYNEQFF. Here the CDR3 DNA reads TGTGTCGGCGGCTCCTACAATGAGCAGTTCTTC.

Details on this clone: The identical CDR3 is also encoded by other nucleotide sequences in the sample. The chain carries TRBV19 and TRBJ2-1; D is unclear. V was clipped by 1 base and J by 5 bases, with 6 bases between them. Germline CDR1 LNHDA, CDR2 SQIVND (reference sequence). The CDR3 loop spans 13 amino acids. CDR3 residues: CASSIGQNNEQFF. The CDR3 nucleotides read TGTGCCAGTAGTATAGGCCAGAACAATGAGCAGTTCTTC.

The chain carries TRBV30 and TRBJ1-1; D gene ambiguous. V was shortened by 4 bases and J by 4 bases, with 13 bases between the two germline ends. The CDR3 is 13 amino acids. CDR1 GTSNPN and CDR2 SVGIG come from the germline V gene (reference sequence). CDR3 sequence (DNA): TGTGCCTGGACGATGGGTTCGGGCACTGAAGCTTTCTTT. Translated: CAWTMGSGTEAFF.

The CDR3 here is CASSLMGLNTGELFF. CDR3 in DNA: TGCGCCAGCAGCTTGATGGGACTGAACACCGGGGAGCTGTTTTTT. The rearrangement uses TRBV5-1 and TRBJ2-2; weak D call: TRBD2 (6 bases). Germline V gene data show CDR1 as SGHRS and CDR2 as YFSETQ. CDR3 length: 15 amino acids. The V gene lost 1 base and the J gene lost 1 base, with 8 bases spanning the gap.